The source of this TCR beta chain is a study of OX40 agonist ivuxolimab in advanced cancers. About the research overall: People who had prior anti-PD-1, anti-PD-L1 or anti-CTLA-4 therapy could take part, and approximately 44% had some.

There are 15 residues in the CDR3. V lost 3 bases, J lost 4 bases, and 15 bases lay in between. CDR1 is SGHTA, CDR2 FQGNSA, per germline. Samples were taken at baseline and on day 1 of cycles 4 and 7. The repertoire was sequenced with immunoSEQ multiplex PCR; TCRdb's copy has only in-frame clones and lacks some. The table includes 75,000 to 95,000 clones, around 90% detected once. Overall study findings and caveats: It was not determined which antigens were specifically recognized by the peripheral T cells that had undergone clonal expansion.

With respect to this clone: Its antigen is not known.

Source: CD4+ or CD8+ T cells sorted from blood, taken in a trial of the OX40 agonist ivuxolimab. The TCR was taken from an adult with an advanced solid tumor such as melanoma, head and neck, liver or kidney cancer. The chain links TRBV7-2 to TRBJ2-5, with a tentative D call TRBD2 (7 bases). CDR3 in DNA: TGTGCCAGCAGCTTTCAGCGGGGAGGGGGAGAGACCCAGTACTTC. Translated, it gives CASSFQRGGGETQYF.